The clone carrying this TCR beta chain was picked up many times. Using RNA transcripts as the source, TCR beta CDR3 regions were amplified. An initial round of RT-PCR targeting the TCR CDR3 relied on the HTBI primer set. TCRdb redid the calling of the multiplex PCR reads with MiXCR, one entry per CDR3 protein. The sample carries more than 500,000 distinct CDR3 sequences, 15% to 20% recorded once. These data are taken from a study of T cells in Graves' hyperthyroidism and ophthalmopathy. Study as a whole: Staff took peripheral blood when the initial diagnosis was made, before any treatment began.

Trimming took off 6 bases at V and 2 bases at J, with 14 bases between the two ends. The CDR3 contains 15 residues. Germline-derived CDR1 and CDR2 are MNHNS and SASEGT. Sequenced: blood. The V gene is TRBV6-1, the J gene TRBJ1-3; D gene unclear. The TCR comes from a woman in her 30s with Graves' ophthalmopathy. Here the CDR3 DNA reads TGTGCCAGCAGCAAAGGGATTACCCCTGGAAACACCATATATTTT. Translated, it gives CASSKGITPGNTIYF.